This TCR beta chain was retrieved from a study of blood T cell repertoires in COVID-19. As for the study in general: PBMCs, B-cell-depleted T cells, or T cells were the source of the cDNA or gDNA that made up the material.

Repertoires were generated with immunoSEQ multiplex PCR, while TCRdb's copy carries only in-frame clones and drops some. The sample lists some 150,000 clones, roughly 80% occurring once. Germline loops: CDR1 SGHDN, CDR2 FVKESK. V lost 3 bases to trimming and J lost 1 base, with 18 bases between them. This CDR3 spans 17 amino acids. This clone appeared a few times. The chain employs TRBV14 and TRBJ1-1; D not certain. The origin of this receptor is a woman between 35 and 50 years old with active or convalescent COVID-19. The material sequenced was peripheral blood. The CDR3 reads CASSHPGKGRGNTEAFF. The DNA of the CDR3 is TGTGCCAGCAGCCACCCGGGAAAGGGCCGGGGGAACACTGAAGCTTTCTTT.